This is a list of T cell receptor beta chains from one sample in a study of OX40 agonist ivuxolimab in advanced cancers. TCRdb keeps only in-frame clones here, not all; method: immunoSEQ multiplex PCR. The sample yields about 62,000 clones, approximately 90% seen once. The sequencing used CD4+ or CD8+ T cells sorted from blood, collected in a trial of the OX40 agonist ivuxolimab. The receptors shown here come from an adult with an advanced solid tumor such as melanoma, head and neck, liver or kidney cancer. Both conserved end residues are part of each CDR3. D genes are given only for firm matches. Only some rows state a clone size, as once, few, many or a class for expanded clones.

TRBV6-5	once	TRBD1	TRBJ1-5	TGTGCCAGCAGTCCCCGACAGGGCGGGCAGCCCCAGCATTTT	CASSPRQGGQPQHF
TRBV21-1	-	-	TRBJ1-3	TGTGCCAGCAGCCCTCCCGGCCTGGGCCTCGGAAACACCATATATTTT	CASSPPGLGLGNTIYF
TRBV28	-	-	TRBJ1-2	TGTGCCAGCAGTTTATCGGGGGACTATGGCTACACCTTC	CASSLSGDYGYTF
TRBV4-1	-	-	TRBJ2-2	TGCGCCAGCAGCCAACATACCGGGGAGCTGTTTTTT	CASSQHTGELFF
TRBV9	-	TRBD1	TRBJ1-5	TGTGCCAGCAGCGTATCGGGACAGTCCAATCAGCCCCAGCATTTT	CASSVSGQSNQPQHF
TRBV29-1	-	-	TRBJ1-3	TGCAGCGTTGTCGACACCTACTCTGGAAACACCATATATTTT	CSVVDTYSGNTIYF
TRBV10-3	-	TRBD2	TRBJ2-7	TGTGCCATCAGTGAGCCAACTAGCGGAGGGTACGAGCAGTACTTC	CAISEPTSGGYEQYF
TRBV4-1	once	TRBD2	TRBJ2-2	TGCGCCAGCAGCCAAGATTCGACCCAGGGACTAGCGGGAGGAACCGGGGAGCTGTTTTTT	CASSQDSTQGLAGGTGELFF
TRBV11-2	-	-	TRBJ2-7	TGTGCCAGCAGCTTAGGCGGGGATTACTACGAGCAGTACTTC	CASSLGGDYYEQYF
TRBV27	-	-	TRBJ1-6	TGTGCCAGCAGTTTATATACAAATAATTCACCCCTCCACTTT	CASSLYTNNSPLHF
TRBV7-8	-	TRBD1	TRBJ1-2	TGTGCCAGCAGCTTAGATTTCCGGGACAGGATAAACTATGGCTACACCTTC	CASSLDFRDRINYGYTF
TRBV5-1	-	-	TRBJ2-6	TGCGCCAGCAGCGGACAGACGGATCTCTCTGGGGCCAACGTCCTGACTTTC	CASSGQTDLSGANVLTF
TRBV10-2	-	-	TRBJ2-3	TGCGCCAGCAGTGCTGTTTCGGTGGATACGCAGTATTTT	CASSAVSVDTQYF
TRBV7-9	-	-	TRBJ1-5	TGTGCCAGCAGCCACGGGGGCAATCAGCCCCAGCATTTT	CASSHGGNQPQHF
TRBV10-3	-	TRBD1	TRBJ1-5	TGTGCCATCAGTGAGGGGACAGGGTCGCGTCAGCCCCAGCATTTT	CAISEGTGSRQPQHF
TRBV28	-	TRBD1	TRBJ1-1	TGTGCCAGCAGTTCCTCCGGGACAGGGGCCTTGAACACTGAAGCTTTCTTT	CASSSSGTGALNTEAFF
TRBV29-1	-	TRBD2	TRBJ2-1	TGCAGCGTTCTCGCGGGAGTCGAGTTAGCCTTCAATGAGCAGTTCTTC	CSVLAGVELAFNEQFF
TRBV2	-	TRBD1	TRBJ2-7	TGTGCCAGCAGTGGGGACAGGGCTCCCTACGAGCAGTACTTC	CASSGDRAPYEQYF
TRBV9	-	-	TRBJ2-1	TGTGCCAGCAGCGGCCGGGACCGGCTATACAATGAGCAGTTCTTC	CASSGRDRLYNEQFF
TRBV10-3	-	-	TRBJ2-7	TGTGCCATCAGTGTGATCAACTCCTACGAGCAGTACTTC	CAISVINSYEQYF
TRBV19	-	TRBD2	TRBJ2-2	TGTGCCAGTAATAGGTTGGGTCCAGCGGGAAGCACCGGGGAGCTGTTTTTT	CASNRLGPAGSTGELFF
TRBV7-9	-	TRBD2	TRBJ2-7	TGTGCCAGCAGCCCCGGACTAGCGGGCATCACCTACGAGCAGTACTTC	CASSPGLAGITYEQYF
TRBV9	-	TRBD2	TRBJ2-7	TGTGCCAGCAGCGCGGGACTAGCGGAAACCTACGAGCAGTACTTC	CASSAGLAETYEQYF
TRBV2	-	TRBD1	TRBJ1-6	TGTGCCAGCAGTGGGTACGGGACAGCCAAGGGCTCCTATAATTCACCCCTCCACTTT	CASSGYGTAKGSYNSPLHF
TRBV2	few	-	TRBJ1-1	TGTGCCAGCAGTAGACCCCCAGGGCGACCTGAAGCTTTCTTT	CASSRPPGRPEAFF
TRBV5-6	-	-	TRBJ2-7	TGTGCCAGCAGCTTGAGGCAGCCCGACCCCTACGAGCAGTACTTC	CASSLRQPDPYEQYF
TRBV11-2	-	TRBD1	TRBJ2-7	TGTGCCAGCAGCTTAGACCGGGACAGGGGGCTCGAGCAGTACTTC	CASSLDRDRGLEQYF
TRBV4-2	-	TRBD2	TRBJ2-3	TGTGCCAGCAGCCCGGGACAGGGATCCACTAGCGGGAGGGCCAGGGCCACAGATACGCAGTATTTT	CASSPGQGSTSGRARATDTQYF
TRBV6-5	-	-	TRBJ2-7	TGTGCCAGCAGTTACGGGGACACCGGGCGGGAGCAGTACTTC	CASSYGDTGREQYF
TRBV27	-	TRBD2	TRBJ2-2	TGTGCCAGCAGTTCCGGACTAGCGACCGGGGAGCTGTTTTTT	CASSSGLATGELFF
TRBV10-1	-	TRBD1	TRBJ2-1	TGCGCCAGCAGTGAGGCTAGGACAGGAGTGAATGAGCAGTTCTTC	CASSEARTGVNEQFF
TRBV6-6	-	TRBD1	TRBJ1-2	TGTGCCAGCAGTTCCGGACAGGGGGCGTCCGGCTACACCTTC	CASSSGQGASGYTF
TRBV11-3	-	-	TRBJ2-2	TGTGCCAGCACCTCTGCCGGGGAGCTGTTTTTT	CASTSAGELFF
TRBV27	-	TRBD1	TRBJ2-5	TGTGCCAGCAGTTTAACAGGGGGAGGAGAGACCCAGTACTTC	CASSLTGGGETQYF
TRBV19	-	-	TRBJ2-1	TGTGCCAGTAGTATAGGAGGCGAACGGTTTGACGATGAGCAGTTCTTC	CASSIGGERFDDEQFF
TRBV11-2	-	TRBD2	TRBJ2-1	TGTGCCAGCAGCCCGGCGGGACTAGCGGGAGGGGGGCCCTACAATGAGCAGTTCTTC	CASSPAGLAGGGPYNEQFF
TRBV14	-	-	TRBJ2-7	TGTGCCAGCAGACTCCAGACTAGTCGCGAGCAGTACTTC	CASRLQTSREQYF
TRBV4-1	-	-	TRBJ2-1	TGCGCCAGCAGCCAAGGGACGGGACTCCCCTACAATGAGCAGTTCTTC	CASSQGTGLPYNEQFF
TRBV7-9	-	TRBD1	TRBJ2-7	TGTGCCAGCAGCCCCAGACAGGGAAGAGTCTACGAGCAGTACTTC	CASSPRQGRVYEQYF
TRBV7-6	-	-	TRBJ2-5	TGTGCCAGCAGCGGCCCCCGATTAGGCACCCAAGAGACCCAGTACTTC	CASSGPRLGTQETQYF
TRBV7-9	-	-	TRBJ2-5	TGTGCCAGCAGCTTAGGAGGAACGGAGACCCAGTACTTC	CASSLGGTETQYF
TRBV5-1	-	-	TRBJ2-3	TGCGCCAGCAGCACCGGAATCACAGATACGCAGTATTTT	CASSTGITDTQYF
TRBV9	-	-	TRBJ2-7	TGTGCCAGCAGCGTAAACCCTGGAGATGTTTCCTACGAGCAGTACTTC	CASSVNPGDVSYEQYF
TRBV4-3	-	-	TRBJ2-7	TGCGCCAGCAGCCAGGGGGCCTCGGACGAGCAGTACTTC	CASSQGASDEQYF
TRBV27	-	TRBD2	TRBJ2-5	TGTGCCAGCGGGACTAGCGGGAATTGGGCCCAGTACTTC	CASGTSGNWAQYF
TRBV27	-	TRBD2	TRBJ2-1	TGTGCCAGCACTAGCGGTACTGAGCAGTTCTTC	CASTSGTEQFF
TRBV5-4	-	TRBD2	TRBJ2-3	TGTGCCAGCAGCTTCCTAGCGGGCACAGATACGCAGTATTTT	CASSFLAGTDTQYF
TRBV4-3	-	-	TRBJ2-1	TGCGCCAGCAGCCAAGATCTCTTTGTTGCGGAGCAGTTCTTC	CASSQDLFVAEQFF
TRBV28	-	-	TRBJ1-6	TGTGCCAGCAGTTTGGAGGAATATAATTCACCCCTCCACTTT	CASSLEEYNSPLHF
TRBV19	-	TRBD2	TRBJ2-1	TGTGCCAGTAGTCTCACGTTAGCGGGAGGGCCCTCCAATGAGCAGTTCTTC	CASSLTLAGGPSNEQFF
TRBV19	-	TRBD1	TRBJ1-1	TGTGCCAGTACCTCCCGGACAGGGCCGAGCACTGAAGCTTTCTTT	CASTSRTGPSTEAFF
TRBV7-2	-	TRBD1	TRBJ2-7	TGTGCCAGCAGCTCCCGGGACAGATTTTACGAGCAGTACTTC	CASSSRDRFYEQYF
TRBV4-2	-	TRBD1	TRBJ2-5	TGTGCCAGCAGCCAACCCTCAAGGACAGGGGGCCAAGAGACCCAGTACTTC	CASSQPSRTGGQETQYF
TRBV9	-	-	TRBJ2-3	TGTGCCAGCAGCGACCCCCGGGCGGTCACAGATACGCAGTATTTT	CASSDPRAVTDTQYF
TRBV13	-	-	TRBJ2-2	TGTGCCAGCAGCCCGACGGGCAGGGCAACCGGGGAGCTGTTTTTT	CASSPTGRATGELFF
TRBV27	-	TRBD1	TRBJ2-7	TGTGCCAGCAGTCCCATTCGACAGGGGGTCTACGAGCAGTACTTC	CASSPIRQGVYEQYF
TRBV6-1	-	-	TRBJ2-7	TGTGCCAGCATAGGGAACTCGCCCTCCCTCGAGCAGTACTTC	CASIGNSPSLEQYF
TRBV19	-	-	TRBJ2-7	TGTGCCAGTAGCCCCTCCCAGTACCGGACCTACGAGCAGTACTTC	CASSPSQYRTYEQYF
TRBV4-1	-	TRBD1	TRBJ2-7	TGCGCCAGCAGCCAAGAAGGGACAGCTTCCTACGAGCAGTACTTC	CASSQEGTASYEQYF
TRBV5-6	-	-	TRBJ2-5	TGTGCCAGCAGCGCAACACTAGTAATGGTTCAAGAGACCCAGTACTTC	CASSATLVMVQETQYF